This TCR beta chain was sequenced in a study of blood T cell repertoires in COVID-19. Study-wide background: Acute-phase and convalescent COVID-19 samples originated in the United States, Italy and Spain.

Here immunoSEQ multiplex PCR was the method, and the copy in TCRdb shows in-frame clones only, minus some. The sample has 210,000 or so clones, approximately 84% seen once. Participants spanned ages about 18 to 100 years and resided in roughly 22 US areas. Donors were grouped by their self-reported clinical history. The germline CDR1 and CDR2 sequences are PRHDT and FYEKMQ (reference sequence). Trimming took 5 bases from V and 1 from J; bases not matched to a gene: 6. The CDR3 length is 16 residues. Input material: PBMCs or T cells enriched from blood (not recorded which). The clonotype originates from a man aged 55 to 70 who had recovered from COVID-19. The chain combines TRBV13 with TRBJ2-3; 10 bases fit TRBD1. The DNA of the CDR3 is TGTGCCAGCAGCAAAGGGACAGGGGAACGCACAGATACGCAGTATTTT. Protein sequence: CASSKGTGERTDTQYF.